This T cell receptor (beta chain) was captured by sequencing in a study of control samples from healthy donors and cancer patients (TCRdb year 2020). CDR1 and CDR2 were assigned from the germline V gene as SGDLS and YYNGEE. V sheds 3 bases and J sheds 4 bases, leaving 13 bases between their ends. The CDR3 runs 15 amino acids, cysteine and phenylalanine included. This entry keeps only the CDR3 DNA: 45 bases, framed from base 1. Libraries were built with the immunoSEQ multiplex PCR assay. The immuneACCESS repertoire file appears here via TCRdb, limited to in-frame rearrangements. These files lack a portion of the clones; in checked studies, under half of the deficit traces to unresolved V genes, and the cause of the others is not known. The sample has some 74,000 clones on record, around nine tenths of them singletons. Around 5.7% of the sample is held by the ten biggest clonotypes. Of note for this clone: Its antigen specificity is not known. One base away there is no much larger clone; base qualities are not given.

Sequenced material: blood. This chain is built from TRBV9 and TRBJ1-4, with no confidently assigned D gene. This TCR came from a woman in her 50s in good health. CDR3 protein: CASSDGEGFNEKLFF. The DNA reads as follows: TGTGCCAGCAGCGATGGAGAAGGCTTTAATGAAAAACTGTTTTTT.